One sample yielded the 26 T cell receptor beta chains listed below, sequenced in a study of human T cells and chemical hapten exposure. TCRdb itself ran the RACE reads through MiXCR, one entry per CDR3 protein. The sample includes around 42,000 distinct CDR3 sequences, approximately 9.7% of them seen just once. Time point given: patch test 2, 6 weeks after DPC sensitization. The treatment: therapeutic diphenylcyclopropenone sensitization with weekly scalp DPC. Researchers extracted total RNA from unfractionated whole blood. Material: whole blood, obtained in connection with sensitization to the hapten diphenylcyclopropenone (DPC). Receptor source: a woman aged 30 to 39 with alopecia areata. Some clones in this sample may be carry-over from other donors' samples.

This clonotype was seen ten or more times. This sequence joins TRBV21-1 and TRBJ1-2; the table assigns TRBD1, which was not confirmed against the DNA. TRBV21-1 is assigned pseudogene status. The CDR3 spans 15 residues. In DNA form, the CDR3 reads TGTGCCAGCAGCAAAAGTCCACAGGGGGGCTATGGCTACACCTTC. This encodes CASSKSPQGGYGYTF.

This clonotype was observed at least ten times. The chain links TRBV28 to TRBJ2-4; no firm D call. The CDR3 loop spans 17 amino acids. Germline CDR1 and CDR2: MDHEN and SYDVKM. Trimming shortened V by 5 bases and J by 0 bases, and 17 bases separated the two germline ends. The CDR3 sequence: CASSPLWSGLAKNIQYF. DNA of the CDR3: TGTGCCAGCAGTCCGCTCTGGTCAGGCCTAGCCAAAAACATTCAGTACTTC.

Ten or more counts support this clonotype. The J gene is TRBJ2-2, the V gene TRBV12-3 or TRBV12-4; D gene unclear. The CDR3 length is 14 residues. Trimming cost V 3 bases and J 6 bases, with 11 bases left between them. This chain's CDR3 is CASSFPDRPGELFF. The DNA for the CDR3 is TGTGCCAGCAGTTTTCCCGATCGGCCCGGGGAGCTGTTTTTT.

The CDR3 protein is CASSPRITGELFF. The CDR3 coding sequence is TGTGCCAGCAGTCCAAGGATAACCGGGGAGCTGTTTTTT. The chain combines TRBV2 with TRBJ2-2; no clear D. Germline CDR1 reads SNHLY; CDR2 reads FYNNEI. This CDR3 is 13 amino acids long. V shed 5 bases and J shed 5 bases, with 9 bases lying between them. The whole variable domain, remainder taken from reference TRBV2 and TRBJ2-2, is EPEVTQTPSHQVTQMGQEVILRCVPISNHLYFYWYRQILGQKVEFLVSFYNNEISEKSEIFDDQFSVERPDGSNFTLKIRSTKLEDSAMYFCASSPRITGELFFGEGSRLTVL.

In the case of this clonotype: A much larger clone differs by one base, so this may be a read error. The gene calls are TRBV6-2 or TRBV6-3 and TRBJ2-1; no definite D call. Germline CDR1 MNHEY, CDR2 SVGEGT. The CDR3 contains 16 residues. The ends were cut back, 0 bases at V and 4 bases at J, with 13 bases in the middle. CDR3 sequence reads: CASSYSFQKRYNEQFF. CDR3 nucleotides: TGTGCCAGCAGTTACTCTTTCCAGAAAAGGTACAATGAGCAGTTCTTC.

This clonotype showed up just a few times. The chain combines TRBV18 with TRBJ1-5, with 8 bases aligning to TRBD1. CDR3 length: 13 residues. Per germline, CDR1 KGHSH and CDR2 LQKENI. V gave up 6 bases and J gave up 11 bases; unmatched junction bases: 9. The CDR3 loop reads CASSPDRARTQHF. The CDR3 DNA reads as TGTGCCAGCTCGCCGGACAGGGCTCGGACCCAGCATTTT.

This clonotype was found a few times. The CDR3 DNA reads TGTGCCAGCAGCCAAGTTCGGACAGGGACCGGGGAGCTGTTTTTT. Translating it yields CASSQVRTGTGELFF. The chain has TRBV4-2 and TRBJ2-2; 8 bases align to TRBD1. Unmatched junction bases numbered 3, after V lost 1 base and J lost 5 bases. The CDR3 consists of 15 residues. The germline gives CDR1 LGHNA, CDR2 YNFKEQ.

Only a few counts were recorded for this clonotype. The chain has TRBV15 and TRBJ2-1; TRBD1 aligns across 7 bases. Germline loops: CDR1 LNHNV, CDR2 YYDKDF (reference sequence). The CDR3 is 17 residues long. V was clipped by 0 bases and J by 3 bases; unmatched bases: 8. The CDR3 DNA follows: TGTGCCACCAGCAGAGATCCTGAGACAGGGATCTACAATGAGCAGTTCTTC. Protein: CATSRDPETGIYNEQFF.

The chain recombines TRBV24-1 with TRBJ1-5; D is ambiguous. Germline-derived CDR1 and CDR2 are KGHDR and SFDVKD. Trimming removed 3 bases from V and 4 bases from J, with 6 bases in between. This CDR3 is 13 amino acids long. Written as DNA, the CDR3 is TGTGCCACCAGTGATAATGAGAATCAGCCCCAGCATTTT. Encoded protein: CATSDNENQPQHF.

The chain links TRBV5-6 to TRBJ1-4, with D perhaps matching TRBD1 (5 bases). The V gene lost 4 bases and the J gene lost 6 bases, with 16 bases spanning the gap. The CDR3 sequence is 15 residues long. Germline assignment: CDR1 SGHDT and CDR2 YYEEEE. In nucleotides, the CDR3 is TGTGCCAGCAGCCTGCTGAGGGGCTGGGATGAAAAACTGTTTTTT. Protein sequence: CASSLLRGWDEKLFF. Full variable domain (remainder filled in from reference TRBV5-6 and TRBJ1-4): DAGVTQSPTHLIKTRGQQVTLRCSPKSGHDTVSWYQQALGQGPQFIFQYYEEEERQRGNFPDRFSGHQFPNYSSELNVNALLLGDSALYLCASSLLRGWDEKLFFGSGTQLSVL.

This clonotype was seen ten or more times. This rearrangement joins TRBV6-5 to TRBJ2-5, with D maybe TRBD2 (5 bases). The CDR3 extends over 11 amino acids. Germline lookup yields CDR1 MNHEY and CDR2 SVGAGI. V dropped 7 bases and J dropped 5 bases, with 8 bases sitting between them. The CDR3, as DNA: TGTGCCAGCAAACTAGTGGAGACCCAGTACTTC. Translated: CASKLVETQYF.

V is TRBV6-5 and J is TRBJ2-3; 8 nucleotides agree with TRBD2. CDR3 length: 15 residues. Looked up from germline, CDR1 is MNHEY and CDR2 is SVGAGI. J lost 0 bases, V lost 7 bases, and 6 bases had no gene match. In DNA form, the CDR3 reads TGTGCCAGCACCGTTAGCGGGGAAAGCACAGATACGCAGTATTTT. Its protein is CASTVSGESTDTQYF.

This clonotype appeared many times. The chain joins TRBV21-1 to TRBJ1-4; the D call of TRBD1 is as the table states it, not checked on the DNA. TRBV21-1 is marked as a pseudogene. The CDR3 contains 13 residues. DNA of the CDR3: TGTGCCAGCAGCAAAGAGGGGCGGGAAAAACTGTTTTTT. Translating gives CASSKEGREKLFF.

The V and J genes are TRBV5-6 and TRBJ2-4; TRBD1 or TRBD2 may be the D gene (6 bases each). Trimming took 0 bases from V and 2 from J, leaving 15 bases between them. CDR1 is SGHDT and CDR2 is YYEEEE in the germline V gene. The CDR3 extends over 17 amino acids. The chain's CDR3 is CASSLAGAGQTKNIQYF. CDR3 DNA: TGTGCCAGCAGCTTGGCGGGGGCAGGACAAACCAAAAACATTCAGTACTTC. Drawing the rest from reference TRBV5-6 and TRBJ2-4, the complete variable domain is DAGVTQSPTHLIKTRGQQVTLRCSPKSGHDTVSWYQQALGQGPQFIFQYYEEEERQRGNFPDRFSGHQFPNYSSELNVNALLLGDSALYLCASSLAGAGQTKNIQYFGAGTRLSVL.

The V gene is TRBV6-5, the J gene TRBJ2-7, with D unclear. Per the germline V gene, CDR1 is MNHEY and CDR2 is SVGAGI. This CDR3 region has 14 residues. V shed 2 bases and J shed 2 bases, with 10 bases lying between them. In nucleotides, the CDR3 is TGTGCCAGCAGTTACACGTCAGGAGCCTACGAGCAGTACTTC. Protein: CASSYTSGAYEQYF.

This clonotype has only a few counts. Here the CDR3 DNA reads TGTGCCAGCAGCCACACAGGGACCGGGGAGCTGTTTTTT. Translating it yields CASSHTGTGELFF. This chain joins TRBV12-3 or TRBV12-4 and TRBJ2-2; TRBD1 might be the D (6 bases). V lost 6 bases to trimming and J lost 5 bases, with 10 bases between them. The CDR3 length is 13 residues.

This clonotype was observed at least ten times. CDR3 coding DNA: TGTGCCAGCAGTTCGGCAGCTAACTCTGGAAACACCATATATTTT. Its translation is CASSSAANSGNTIYF. The chain is built from TRBV6-5 and TRBJ1-3; D ambiguous. CDR3 size: 15 residues. V lost 4 bases to trimming and J lost 0 bases, with 10 bases between them. CDR1 MNHEY and CDR2 SVGAGI come from the germline V gene.

This clonotype was counted many times. V is TRBV21-1 and J is TRBJ1-5. TRBV21-1 corresponds to a pseudogene. The CDR3 length is 16 residues. CDR3 sequence: CASSKVGREGVQPQHF. The DNA of the CDR3 is TGTGCCAGCAGCAAAGTGGGTCGGGAGGGTGTTCAGCCCCAGCATTTT.

This clonotype has only a few counts. The chain recombines TRBV5-6 with TRBJ2-2; D possibly corresponds to TRBD1 (5 bases). V was cut by 2 bases and J by 5 bases, with 13 bases left in between. Looked up from germline, CDR1 is SGHDT and CDR2 is YYEEEE. The CDR3 runs 15 residues. Here the CDR3 reads CASSLGAGRTGELFF. CDR3 coding DNA: TGTGCCAGCAGCTTAGGGGCAGGGCGAACCGGGGAGCTGTTTTTT.

The CDR3 protein is CASSLETGYEQYF. In nucleotides, the CDR3 is TGTGCCAGCAGCCTCGAAACAGGGTACGAGCAGTACTTC. The genes are TRBV6-4 and TRBJ2-7, with D possibly being TRBD1 (6 bases). V lost 6 bases, J lost 4 bases, and 13 bases lay in between. The CDR3 runs 13 residues. Germline-derived CDR1 and CDR2 are MRHNA and SNTAGT.

The V call is TRBV4-1, the J call TRBJ2-7; the D gene is possibly TRBD1 (5 bases). There are 14 residues in the CDR3. Germline V gene data show CDR1 as MGHRA and CDR2 as YSYEKL. The V end was cut by 4 bases, the J end by 5 bases, with 15 bases between. The CDR3 sequence is CASSLTSDKHEQYF. As DNA, the CDR3 is TGCGCCAGCAGCCTTACCTCGGACAAGCACGAGCAGTACTTC.

This chain links TRBV27 with TRBJ1-1, with a weak D call TRBD1 (5 bases). V gave up 6 bases and J gave up 2 bases, with 10 bases separating them. The CDR3 totals 13 residues. CDR1 and CDR2 (germline): MNHEY, SMNVEV (reference sequence). In DNA, the CDR3 is TGTGCCAGCAGATGGGACGTAAACACTGAAGCTTTCTTT. Protein product: CASRWDVNTEAFF.

This clonotype came up many times. The chain recombines TRBV13 with TRBJ1-2, with TRBD1 identical over 7 bases. There are 15 residues in the CDR3. V lost 5 bases, J lost 4 bases, and 10 bases stayed unmatched. The germline CDR1 and CDR2 sequences are PRHDT and FYEKMQ (reference sequence). CDR3 DNA: TGTGCCAGCAGCAGCGCCAGGGGGTTGGGCTATGGCTACACCTTC. Translating it yields CASSSARGLGYGYTF.

This clonotype has more than one count but fewer than ten. The J gene is TRBJ1-6, the V gene TRBV6-1; D unresolved. This CDR3 region has 16 residues. Germline lookup yields CDR1 MNHNS and CDR2 SASEGT. V dropped 2 bases and J dropped 7 bases, with 15 bases sitting between them. The chain's CDR3 is CASSEYNPLGNSPLHF. The CDR3 DNA follows: TGTGCCAGCAGTGAATATAATCCCTTGGGGAATTCACCCCTCCACTTT.

Ten or more counts support this clonotype. The chain uses TRBV4-2 and TRBJ1-6, with TRBD1 matching over 7 bases. The CDR3 runs to 15 residues. Per the germline V gene, CDR1 is LGHNA and CDR2 is YNFKEQ. The junction had 11 bases not matched to a gene; V was cut back by 4 bases and J by 11 bases. CDR3 loop: CASSLDRESSAPLHF. The DNA of the CDR3 is TGTGCCAGCAGCCTAGACAGGGAGAGTTCGGCACCCCTCCACTTT.

This clonotype was seen repeatedly, ten times or more. The chain couples TRBV7-2 to TRBJ1-2; D not certain. CDR3 length: 13 amino acids. V was cut by 2 bases and J by 6 bases, with 10 bases left in between. Germline V gives CDR1 SGHTA, CDR2 FQGNSA. Here the CDR3 DNA reads TGTGCCAGCAGCTTAAGCTCCTGGGATGGCTACACCTTC. Protein product: CASSLSSWDGYTF. The full variable domain, in which reference TRBV7-2 and TRBJ1-2 provide the parts outside the CDR3, is GAGVSQSPSNKVTEKGKDVELRCDPISGHTALYWYRQSLGQGLEFLIYFQGNSAPDKSGLPSDRFSAERTGGSVSTLTIQRTQQEDSAVYLCASSLSSWDGYTFGSGTRLTVV.